This TCR beta chain was profiled in a study of blood T cell repertoires in COVID-19. In the study overall: The study drew acute and convalescent COVID-19 samples from the United States, Italy and Spain.

This clone has only a few counts. In the authors' workflow: Nucleated cell counts were estimated from reference gene primer amplification. Sequencing used immunoSEQ multiplex PCR; TCRdb keeps in-frame clones, though not all of them. From that table come the V and J calls and clone size; the DNA was used to work out D and trimming. Of some 60,000 clones listed, 82% are singletons. This CDR3 has 13 amino acids. Trimming left V 0 bases short and J 7 bases short, with 10 bases between. Germline V gives CDR1 SGHRS, CDR2 YFSETQ. The chain has TRBV5-1 and TRBJ1-1; D may be TRBD1 (6 bases). The clonotype originates from a human donor in a cohort sampled during active COVID-19. The sequencing sample was made of peripheral blood. This CDR3 is CASSLARGSEAFF. The DNA of the CDR3 is TGCGCCAGCAGCTTGGCCAGGGGAAGTGAAGCTTTCTTT.